These 7 T cell receptor beta chains were sequenced from one sample in a study of T cells after yellow fever vaccination. One entry per CDR3 protein, called by TCRdb with MiXCR from the 5' RACE reads. The sample consists of some 670,000 distinct CDR3 sequences, about 12% of them appearing once. This sample comprised PBMCs, obtained on the day of the yellow fever booster vaccination. The source of these receptors is a man aged 30-40 years who received the YFV17D yellow fever vaccine.

This clonotype was picked up a small number of times. This CDR3 is CSAARGSYNEQFF. CDR3 DNA sequence: TGCAGTGCTGCCCGGGGGTCCTACAATGAGCAGTTCTTC. The gene calls are TRBV20-1 and TRBJ2-1; TRBD2 might be the D (6 bases). The germline gives CDR1 DFQATT, CDR2 SNEGSKA (reference sequence). V gave up 5 bases and J gave up 1 base, with 9 bases separating them. The CDR3 loop spans 13 amino acids.

This clonotype was found many times. V and J are TRBV18 and TRBJ2-2; D gene ambiguous. Germline lookup yields CDR1 KGHSH and CDR2 LQKENI. The CDR3 consists of 12 residues. Deletions cut 4 bases from V and 7 bases from J, with 7 bases between. The CDR3 DNA reads as TGTGCCAGCTCACGGACCGACGGGGAGCTGTTTTTT. Its protein product is CASSRTDGELFF.

This chain joins TRBV5-1 and TRBJ2-5; D perhaps matches TRBD1 (6 bases). V lost 1 base to trimming and J lost 3 bases, with 10 bases between them. The CDR3 length is 14 residues. Germline CDR1 reads SGHRS; CDR2 reads YFSETQ. The CDR3 DNA is TGCGCCAGCAGCTTGCTACAGGGTGAAGAGACCCAGTACTTC. This codes for CASSLLQGEETQYF.

This clonotype appeared many times. The V gene is TRBV4-2, the J gene TRBJ2-1; D possibly uses TRBD1 or TRBD2 (5 bases each). Germline-derived CDR1 and CDR2 are LGHNA and YNFKEQ. Trimming took off 0 bases at V and 7 bases at J, with 10 bases between the two ends. The CDR3 covers 14 residues. The CDR3 here is CASSQDGTVNEQFF. As DNA, the CDR3 is TGTGCCAGCAGCCAAGATGGGACCGTAAATGAGCAGTTCTTC.

This chain joins TRBV29-1 and TRBJ2-1; D tentatively fits TRBD1 or TRBD2 (6 bases each). The CDR3 totals 13 residues. Germline V gene data show CDR1 as SQVTM and CDR2 as ANQGSEA. The V gene lost 4 bases and the J gene lost 0 bases, with 7 bases spanning the gap. The CDR3 sequence: CSVGGASYNEQFF. The DNA for the CDR3 is TGCAGCGTTGGGGGGGCCTCCTACAATGAGCAGTTCTTC.

This rearrangement joins TRBV5-3 to TRBJ2-1; D not resolved. TRBV5-3 has ORF status, its function being uncertain. With 4 bases removed from V and 10 bases from J, the gap between germline ends came to 12 bases. This CDR3 contains 12 residues. CDR3 nucleotide sequence: TGTGCCAGAAGCCTCATCCGGGCCGAGCAGTTCTTC. This encodes CARSLIRAEQFF.

This clonotype was seen more than once but under ten times. The V gene is TRBV27, the J gene TRBJ1-6, with a possible D match to TRBD1 (5 bases). The CDR3 is made up of 15 amino acids. Germline loops: CDR1 MNHEY, CDR2 SMNVEV (reference sequence). V was trimmed by 5 bases and J by 6 bases, leaving 14 bases between them. The CDR3 DNA follows: TGTGCCAGCAGTACCCGACTTGGGGCTAATTCACCCCTCCACTTT. It codes for CASSTRLGANSPLHF.